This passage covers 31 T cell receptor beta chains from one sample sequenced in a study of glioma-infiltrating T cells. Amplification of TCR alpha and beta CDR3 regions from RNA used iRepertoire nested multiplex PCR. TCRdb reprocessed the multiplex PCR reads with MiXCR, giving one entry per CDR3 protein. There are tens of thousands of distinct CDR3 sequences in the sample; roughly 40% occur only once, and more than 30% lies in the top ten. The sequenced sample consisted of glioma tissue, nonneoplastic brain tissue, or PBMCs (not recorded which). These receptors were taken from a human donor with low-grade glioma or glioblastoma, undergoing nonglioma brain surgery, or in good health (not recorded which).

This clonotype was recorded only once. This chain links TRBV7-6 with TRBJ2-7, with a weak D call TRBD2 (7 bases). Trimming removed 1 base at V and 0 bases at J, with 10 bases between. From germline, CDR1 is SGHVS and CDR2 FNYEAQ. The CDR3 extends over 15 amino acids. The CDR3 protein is CASSLVGGLSYEQYF. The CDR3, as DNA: TGTGCCAGCAGCTTAGTGGGGGGGCTCTCCTACGAGCAGTACTTC.

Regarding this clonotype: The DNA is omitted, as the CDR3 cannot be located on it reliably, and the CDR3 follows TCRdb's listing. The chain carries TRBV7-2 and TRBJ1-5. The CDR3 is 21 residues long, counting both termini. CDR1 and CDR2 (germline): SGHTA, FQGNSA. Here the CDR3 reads CASSQGASNSPLHFGNRPQHF.

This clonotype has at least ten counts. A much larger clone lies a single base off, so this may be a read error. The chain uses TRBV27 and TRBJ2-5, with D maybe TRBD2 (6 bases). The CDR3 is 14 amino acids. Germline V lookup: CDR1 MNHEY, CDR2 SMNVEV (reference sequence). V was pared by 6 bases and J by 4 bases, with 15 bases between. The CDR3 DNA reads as TGTGCCAGCAGAAAGGCGGGATACGGAGAGACCCAGTACTTC. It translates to CASRKAGYGETQYF.

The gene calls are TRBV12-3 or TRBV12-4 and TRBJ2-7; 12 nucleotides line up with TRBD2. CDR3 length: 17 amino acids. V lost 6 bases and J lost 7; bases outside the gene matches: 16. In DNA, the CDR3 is TGTGCCAGCAGACCCACCTCTAGCGGGAGGGGACGAGGTGAGCAGTACTTC. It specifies CASRPTSSGRGRGEQYF.

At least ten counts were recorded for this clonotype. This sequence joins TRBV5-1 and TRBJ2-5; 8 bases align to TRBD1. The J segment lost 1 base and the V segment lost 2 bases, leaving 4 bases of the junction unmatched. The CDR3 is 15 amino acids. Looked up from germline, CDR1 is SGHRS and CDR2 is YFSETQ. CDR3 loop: CASSFDTGGQETQYF. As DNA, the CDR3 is TGCGCCAGCAGCTTCGACACAGGGGGCCAAGAGACCCAGTACTTC.

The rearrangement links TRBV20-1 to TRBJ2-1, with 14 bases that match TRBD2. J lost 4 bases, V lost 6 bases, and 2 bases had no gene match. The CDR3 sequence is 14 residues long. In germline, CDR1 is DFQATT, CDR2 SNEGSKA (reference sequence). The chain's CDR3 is CSAGLAGGYNEQFF. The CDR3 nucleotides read TGCAGTGCAGGACTAGCGGGAGGATACAATGAGCAGTTCTTC.

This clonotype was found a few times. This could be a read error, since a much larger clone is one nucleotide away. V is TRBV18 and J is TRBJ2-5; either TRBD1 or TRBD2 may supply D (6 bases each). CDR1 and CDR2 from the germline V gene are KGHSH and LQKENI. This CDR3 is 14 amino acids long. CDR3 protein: CASSRYRGQEIQYF. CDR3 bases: TGTGCCAGCTCACGATATCGGGGGCAAGAGATCCAGTACTTC.

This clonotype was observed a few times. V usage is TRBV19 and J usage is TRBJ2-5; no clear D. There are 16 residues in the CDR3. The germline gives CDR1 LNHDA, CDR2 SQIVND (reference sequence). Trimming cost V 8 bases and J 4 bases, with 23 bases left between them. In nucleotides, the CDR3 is TGTGCCAGTCGGCCCCGTGGTGGCAAAGGGTTAGAGACCCAGTACTTC. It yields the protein CASRPRGGKGLETQYF.

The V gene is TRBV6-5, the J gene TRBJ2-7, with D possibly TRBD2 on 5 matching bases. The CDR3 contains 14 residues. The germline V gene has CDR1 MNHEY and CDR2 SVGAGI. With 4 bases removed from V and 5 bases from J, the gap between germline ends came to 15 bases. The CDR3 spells CASSSPGGVNEQYF. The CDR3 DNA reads TGTGCCAGCAGTTCCCCCGGAGGCGTAAACGAGCAGTACTTC.

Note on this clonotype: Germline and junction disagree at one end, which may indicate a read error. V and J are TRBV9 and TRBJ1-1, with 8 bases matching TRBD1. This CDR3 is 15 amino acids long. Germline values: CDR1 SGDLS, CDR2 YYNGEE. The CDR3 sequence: CTSSPSRGLSPEAFF. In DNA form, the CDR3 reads TGTACCAGCAGCCCCAGCAGGGGGCTTTCTCCTGAAGCTTTCTTT.

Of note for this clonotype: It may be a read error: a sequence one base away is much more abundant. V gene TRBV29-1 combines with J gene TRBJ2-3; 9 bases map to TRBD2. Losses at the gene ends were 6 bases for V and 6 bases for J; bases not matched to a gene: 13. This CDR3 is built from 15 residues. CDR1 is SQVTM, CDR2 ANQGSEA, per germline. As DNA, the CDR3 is TGCAGCGTCCAACGCCCTAGCGGGATCTCTGATACGCAGTATTTT. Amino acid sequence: CSVQRPSGISDTQYF.

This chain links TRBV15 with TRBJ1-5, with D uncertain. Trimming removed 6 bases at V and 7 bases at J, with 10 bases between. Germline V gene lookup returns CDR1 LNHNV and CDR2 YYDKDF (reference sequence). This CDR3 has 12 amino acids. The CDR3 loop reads CATRDDGQPQHF. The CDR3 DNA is TGTGCCACCAGAGATGACGGACAGCCCCAGCATTTT. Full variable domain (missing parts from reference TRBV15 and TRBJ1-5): DAMVIQNPRYQVTQFGKPVTLSCSQTLNHNVMYWYQQKSSQAPKLLFHYYDKDFNNEADTPDNFQSRRPNTSFCFLDIRSPGLGDTAMYLCATRDDGQPQHFGDGTRLSIL.

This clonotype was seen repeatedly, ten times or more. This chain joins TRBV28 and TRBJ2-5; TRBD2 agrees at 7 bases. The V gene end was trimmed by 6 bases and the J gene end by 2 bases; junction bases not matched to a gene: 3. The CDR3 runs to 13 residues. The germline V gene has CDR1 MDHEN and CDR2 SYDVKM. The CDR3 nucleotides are TGTGCCAGCAGGGGGGGGGGACAAGAGACCCAGTACTTC. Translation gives CASRGGGQETQYF.

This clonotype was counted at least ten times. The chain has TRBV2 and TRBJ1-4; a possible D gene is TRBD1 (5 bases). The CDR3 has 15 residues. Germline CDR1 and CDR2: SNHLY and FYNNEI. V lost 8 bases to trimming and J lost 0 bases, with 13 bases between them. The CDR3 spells CASLEGRATNEKLFF. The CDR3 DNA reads TGTGCCAGCTTAGAAGGCAGGGCAACTAATGAAAAACTGTTTTTT.

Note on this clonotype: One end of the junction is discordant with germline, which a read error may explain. The CDR3 here is CASSSGQVYEQYF. CDR3 nucleotide sequence: TGTGCCAGCAGTTCGGGACAAGTCTACGAGCAATACTTC. The rearrangement joins TRBV28 to TRBJ2-7; a possible D gene is TRBD1 (6 bases). The CDR3 loop spans 13 amino acids. CDR1 MDHEN and CDR2 SYDVKM come from the germline V gene.

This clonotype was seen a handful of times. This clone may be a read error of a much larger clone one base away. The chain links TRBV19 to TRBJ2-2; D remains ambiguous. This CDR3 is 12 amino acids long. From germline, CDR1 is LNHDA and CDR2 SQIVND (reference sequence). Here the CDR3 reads CASTAYTRELFF. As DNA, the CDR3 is TGTGCCAGTACCGCATACACCAGGGAGCTGTTTTTT.

CDR3 nucleotide sequence: TGTGCCAGCAGTGTGACAGGGGGGCCCGGAAAGCAGTACTTC. Its protein is CASSVTGGPGKQYF. This chain joins TRBV28 and TRBJ2-7; 9 bases line up with TRBD1. Germline values: CDR1 MDHEN, CDR2 SYDVKM. This CDR3 is 14 amino acids long. With 5 bases clipped from V and 8 bases from J, the junction kept 10 bases outside the gene matches. Drawing the rest from reference TRBV28 and TRBJ2-7, the complete variable domain is DVKVTQSSRYLVKRTGEKVFLECVQDMDHENMFWYRQDPGLGLRLIYFSYDVKMKEKGDIPEGYSVSREKKERFSLILESASTNQTSMYLCASSVTGGPGKQYFGPGTRLTVT.

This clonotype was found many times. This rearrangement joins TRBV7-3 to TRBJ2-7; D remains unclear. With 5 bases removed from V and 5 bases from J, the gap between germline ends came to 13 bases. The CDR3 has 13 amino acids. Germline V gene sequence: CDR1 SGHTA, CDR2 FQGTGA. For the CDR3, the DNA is TGTGCCAGCAGCAGAAGACCAAGCGACGAGCAGTACTTC. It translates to CASSRRPSDEQYF.

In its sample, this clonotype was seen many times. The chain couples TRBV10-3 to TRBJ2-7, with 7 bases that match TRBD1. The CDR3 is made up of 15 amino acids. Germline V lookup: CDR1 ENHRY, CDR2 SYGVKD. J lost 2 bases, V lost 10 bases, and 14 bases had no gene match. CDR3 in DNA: TGTGCCACCATCGGCAGCTGGACAGGACCCTACGAGCAGTACTTC. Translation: CATIGSWTGPYEQYF.

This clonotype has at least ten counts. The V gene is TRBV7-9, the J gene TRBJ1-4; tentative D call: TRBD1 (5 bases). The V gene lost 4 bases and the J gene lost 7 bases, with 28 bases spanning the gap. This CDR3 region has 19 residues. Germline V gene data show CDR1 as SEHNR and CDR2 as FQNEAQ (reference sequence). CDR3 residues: CASSSPTRSREPGPEKLFF. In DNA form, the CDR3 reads TGTGCCAGCAGCTCCCCGACCCGAAGCAGGGAACCCGGGCCTGAAAAACTGTTTTTT. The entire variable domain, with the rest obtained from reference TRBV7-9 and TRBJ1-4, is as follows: DTGVSQNPRHKITKRGQNVTFRCDPISEHNRLYWYRQTLGQGPEFLTYFQNEAQLEKSRLLSDRFSAERPKGSFSTLEIQRTEQGDSAMYLCASSSPTRSREPGPEKLFFGSGTQLSVL.

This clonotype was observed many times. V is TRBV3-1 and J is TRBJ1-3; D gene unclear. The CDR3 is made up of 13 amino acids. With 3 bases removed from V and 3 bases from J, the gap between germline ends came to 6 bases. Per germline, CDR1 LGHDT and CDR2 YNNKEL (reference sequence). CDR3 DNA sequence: TGTGCCAGCAGCCAGGGGTTTGGAAACACCATATATTTT. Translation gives CASSQGFGNTIYF.

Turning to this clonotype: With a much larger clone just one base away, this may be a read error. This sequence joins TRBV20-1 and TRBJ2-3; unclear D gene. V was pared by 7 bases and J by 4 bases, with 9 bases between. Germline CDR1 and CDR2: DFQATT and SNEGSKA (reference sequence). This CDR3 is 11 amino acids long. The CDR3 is CSDSQADTQYF. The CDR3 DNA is TGCAGTGATAGTCAGGCAGATACGCAGTATTTT.

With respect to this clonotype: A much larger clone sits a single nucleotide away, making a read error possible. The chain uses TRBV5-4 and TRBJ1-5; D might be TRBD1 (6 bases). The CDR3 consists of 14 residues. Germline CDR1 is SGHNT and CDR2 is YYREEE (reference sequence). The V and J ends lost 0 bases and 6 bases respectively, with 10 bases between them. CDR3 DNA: TGTGCCAGCAGCTTGGCAGGGGATGGTCAGCCCCAGCATTTT. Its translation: CASSLAGDGQPQHF.

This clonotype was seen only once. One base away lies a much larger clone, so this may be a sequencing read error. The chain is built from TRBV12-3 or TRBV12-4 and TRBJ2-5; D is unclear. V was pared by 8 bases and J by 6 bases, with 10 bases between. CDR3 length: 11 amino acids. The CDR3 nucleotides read TGTGCCAGCGGATCGCGGAAGACCCAGTACTTC. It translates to CASGSRKTQYF.

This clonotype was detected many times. The DNA for the CDR3 is TGTGCCAGCAGCGCCCAACGTGGGGAGACCTACGAGCAGTACTTC. This encodes CASSAQRGETYEQYF. J is TRBJ2-7 and V is TRBV7-9; maybe TRBD2 (5 bases). Germline values: CDR1 SEHNR, CDR2 FQNEAQ (reference sequence). Between the trimmed V and J ends, which lost 5 bases and 2 bases, there was a span of 16 bases. CDR3 length: 15 amino acids. The full variable domain, completed using reference TRBV7-9 and TRBJ2-7, is DTGVSQNPRHKITKRGQNVTFRCDPISEHNRLYWYRQTLGQGPEFLTYFQNEAQLEKSRLLSDRFSAERPKGSFSTLEIQRTEQGDSAMYLCASSAQRGETYEQYFGPGTRLTVT.

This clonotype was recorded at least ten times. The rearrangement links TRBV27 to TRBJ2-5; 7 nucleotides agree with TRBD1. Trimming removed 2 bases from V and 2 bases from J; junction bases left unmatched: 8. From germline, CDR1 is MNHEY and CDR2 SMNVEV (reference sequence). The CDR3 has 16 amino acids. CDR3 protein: CASSLRAGGQQETQYF. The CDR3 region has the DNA TGTGCCAGCAGTTTACGGGCAGGGGGTCAACAAGAGACCCAGTACTTC.

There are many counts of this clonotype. The CDR3 is CASRWDGTYEQYF. The CDR3 nucleotides are TGTGCCAGCCGGTGGGACGGAACCTACGAGCAGTACTTC. The chain is built from TRBV2 and TRBJ2-7, with D possibly being TRBD1 or TRBD2 (5 bases each). CDR1 SNHLY and CDR2 FYNNEI come from the germline V gene. The CDR3 runs to 13 residues. V was pared by 8 bases and J by 2 bases, with 13 bases between.

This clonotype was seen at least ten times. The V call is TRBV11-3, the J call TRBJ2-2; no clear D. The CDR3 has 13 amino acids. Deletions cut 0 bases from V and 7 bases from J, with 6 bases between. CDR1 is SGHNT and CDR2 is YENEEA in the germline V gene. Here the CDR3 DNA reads TGTGCCAGCAGCTTAGATCCCGGCGGGGAGCTGTTTTTT. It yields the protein CASSLDPGGELFF.

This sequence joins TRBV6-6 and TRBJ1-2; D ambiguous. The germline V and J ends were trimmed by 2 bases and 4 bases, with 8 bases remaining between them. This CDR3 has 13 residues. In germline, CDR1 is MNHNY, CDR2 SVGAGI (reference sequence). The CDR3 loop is CASSYGRSYGYTF. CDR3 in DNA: TGTGCCAGCAGTTACGGCAGGAGCTATGGCTACACCTTC.

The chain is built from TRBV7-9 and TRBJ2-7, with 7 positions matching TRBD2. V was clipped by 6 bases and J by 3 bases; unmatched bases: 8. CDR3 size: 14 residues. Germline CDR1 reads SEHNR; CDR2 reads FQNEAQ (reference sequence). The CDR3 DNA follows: TGTGCCAGCAGGGTGAGCGGGGTCAGCTACGAGCAGTACTTC. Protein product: CASRVSGVSYEQYF. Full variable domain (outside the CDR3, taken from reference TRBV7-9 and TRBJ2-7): DTGVSQNPRHKITKRGQNVTFRCDPISEHNRLYWYRQTLGQGPEFLTYFQNEAQLEKSRLLSDRFSAERPKGSFSTLEIQRTEQGDSAMYLCASRVSGVSYEQYFGPGTRLTVT.

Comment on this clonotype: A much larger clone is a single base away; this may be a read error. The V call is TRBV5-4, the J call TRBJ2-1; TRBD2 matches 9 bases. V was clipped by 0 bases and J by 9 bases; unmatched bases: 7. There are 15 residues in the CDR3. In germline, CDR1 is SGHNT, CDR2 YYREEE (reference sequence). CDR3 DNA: TGTGCCAGCAGCTTGGATCGCGGGGGGGCCTGTGAGCAGTTCTTC. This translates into CASSLDRGGACEQFF.